The clone carrying this T cell receptor beta chain was detected a few times. As yet, its antigen is unknown. These data originate in a study of cytomegalovirus exposure and HLA in healthy donors. Study summary: Clustering assigned approximately 78% of the approximately 370 genotyped donors to the Caucasian-associated ancestry cluster.

PCR was performed using 60 Vbeta and 13 Jbeta primers. The table came from immunoSEQ multiplex PCR; TCRdb's copy has only in-frame clones and leaves some out. Seen here are 37,000 or so clones, around 69% observed once, and the top ten hold more than 6%. Findings and caveats of the study: Several of the most significant clusters were apparently associated with common viral pathogens in a later analysis. Some public TCRs appeared in many individuals, while most sequences were rare. Most subjects' HLA-A and HLA-B alleles were reportedly predicted from TCR beta sequences.

CDR1 and CDR2 (germline): MGHDK, SYGVNS. V lost 5 bases to trimming and J lost 1 base; unmatched junction nucleotides: 8. CDR3 size: 16 residues. This receptor was identified in a man aged 30 to 45 in good health and CMV-seronegative. This rearrangement joins TRBV25-1 to TRBJ2-1, with 7 nucleotides matching TRBD2. The material sequenced was PBMCs. CDR3: CASSPLVGGSYNEQFF. CDR3 in DNA: TGTGCCAGCAGTCCCCTTGTGGGGGGGTCCTACAATGAGCAGTTCTTC.